This T cell receptor beta chain is drawn from a study of human T cells and chemical hapten exposure. Time point: patch test 1, 2 weeks after DPC sensitization. Treatment in this sample: therapeutic diphenylcyclopropenone sensitization with weekly scalp DPC. MiXCR, applied by TCRdb to the RACE reads, yields one record per CDR3 protein. The sample contains about 380,000 distinct CDR3 sequences, more than 4.5% of which appear only once. This CDR3 contains 16 residues. Germline-derived CDR1 and CDR2 are MDHEN and SYDVKM. The ends were cut back, 3 bases at V and 4 bases at J, with 18 bases in the middle. This clonotype originated in a woman in her forties or fifties with alopecia areata. Some clones in this sample may be carry-over from other donors' samples. The V and J genes are TRBV28 and TRBJ2-5; a possible D gene is TRBD2 (7 bases). The material was whole blood, obtained in connection with sensitization to the hapten diphenylcyclopropenone (DPC). CDR3 loop: CASSFHLGGVGETQYF. The CDR3 DNA sequence: TGTGCCAGCAGTTTCCACTTAGGGGGGGTAGGAGAGACCCAGTACTTC. The full variable domain, its missing parts supplied by reference TRBV28 and TRBJ2-5, is DVKVTQSSRYLVKRTGEKVFLECVQDMDHENMFWYRQDPGLGLRLIYFSYDVKMKEKGDIPEGYSVSREKKERFSLILESASTNQTSMYLCASSFHLGGVGETQYFGPGTRLLVL.